Following are 6 T cell receptor beta chains from one sample sequenced in a study of a mutant IDH1 vaccine in newly diagnosed glioma. This sample's time point: week 11, during vaccination. Each dose delivered 300 ug of mutant IDH1 20-mer peptide subcutaneously with imiquimod. The protocol was immunoSEQ multiplex PCR, while the TCRdb copy is restricted to in-frame clones and leaves out a portion. The table records roughly 60,000 clones, approximately 80% of them present only once. These TCRs' antigens remain unknown. The specimen comprised PBMCs, sampled from a glioma patient whose treatment included an IDH1 peptide vaccine. The receptors originated from a man aged 30 to 39 with glioma.

The rearrangement joins TRBV11-2 to TRBJ2-5, with 9 bases matching TRBD2. The J segment lost 5 bases and the V segment lost 4 bases, leaving 8 bases of the junction unmatched. Looked up from germline, CDR1 is SGHAT and CDR2 is FQNNGV. The length of the CDR3 is 15 residues. Here the CDR3 DNA reads TGTGCCAGCAGCTCCCTAGCGGGATCGCGGGAGACCCAGTACTTC. Translation gives CASSSLAGSRETQYF.

The chain links TRBV7-9 to TRBJ2-7; 8 bases align to TRBD2. The CDR3 length is 14 residues. Unmatched junction bases numbered 5, after V lost 5 bases and J lost 2 bases. Germline V CDR1 and CDR2: SEHNR, FQNEAQ (reference sequence). In DNA form, the CDR3 reads TGTGCCAGCAGCCCCGCGGGGGGCACCTACGAGCAGTACTTC. It codes for CASSPAGGTYEQYF. Filled out from reference TRBV7-9 and TRBJ2-7, the complete variable domain reads DTGVSQNPRHKITKRGQNVTFRCDPISEHNRLYWYRQTLGQGPEFLTYFQNEAQLEKSRLLSDRFSAERPKGSFSTLEIQRTEQGDSAMYLCASSPAGGTYEQYFGPGTRLTVT.

The rearrangement uses TRBV30 and TRBJ1-4; TRBD1 matches at 7 bases. Germline V gene sequence: CDR1 GTSNPN, CDR2 SVGIG (reference sequence). This CDR3 has 12 amino acids. V trimming: 4 bases; J trimming: 11 bases; junction bases outside the gene matches: 7. For the CDR3, the DNA is TGTGCCTGGAACCCAGGGGGGCCTAAACTGTTTTTT. Translation: CAWNPGGPKLFF.

The chain recombines TRBV28 with TRBJ2-7, with TRBD2 matching over 9 bases. Per the germline V gene, CDR1 is MDHEN and CDR2 is SYDVKM. Unmatched junction bases numbered 3, after V lost 3 bases and J lost 3 bases. CDR3 length: 14 residues. This CDR3 reads CASSLGREGYEQYF. The DNA for the CDR3 is TGTGCCAGCAGTTTGGGGCGGGAGGGCTACGAGCAGTACTTC.

The chain joins TRBV2 to TRBJ2-1; the D gene is possibly TRBD2 (5 bases). CDR1 and CDR2 from the germline V gene are SNHLY and FYNNEI. V was pared by 8 bases and J by 4 bases, with 9 bases between. The CDR3 contains 12 residues. CDR3 residues: CASGSGYNEQFF. The CDR3 nucleotides are TGTGCCAGCGGGAGCGGTTACAATGAGCAGTTCTTC.

The chain uses TRBV2 and TRBJ1-4; 8 positions agree with TRBD1. CDR1 and CDR2 from the germline V gene are SNHLY and FYNNEI. V lost 5 bases to trimming and J lost 10 bases; unmatched junction nucleotides: 3. CDR3 size: 12 residues. The CDR3 DNA sequence: TGTGCCAGCAGTTCCACAGGGGGAAAACTGTTTTTT. Protein product: CASSSTGGKLFF.